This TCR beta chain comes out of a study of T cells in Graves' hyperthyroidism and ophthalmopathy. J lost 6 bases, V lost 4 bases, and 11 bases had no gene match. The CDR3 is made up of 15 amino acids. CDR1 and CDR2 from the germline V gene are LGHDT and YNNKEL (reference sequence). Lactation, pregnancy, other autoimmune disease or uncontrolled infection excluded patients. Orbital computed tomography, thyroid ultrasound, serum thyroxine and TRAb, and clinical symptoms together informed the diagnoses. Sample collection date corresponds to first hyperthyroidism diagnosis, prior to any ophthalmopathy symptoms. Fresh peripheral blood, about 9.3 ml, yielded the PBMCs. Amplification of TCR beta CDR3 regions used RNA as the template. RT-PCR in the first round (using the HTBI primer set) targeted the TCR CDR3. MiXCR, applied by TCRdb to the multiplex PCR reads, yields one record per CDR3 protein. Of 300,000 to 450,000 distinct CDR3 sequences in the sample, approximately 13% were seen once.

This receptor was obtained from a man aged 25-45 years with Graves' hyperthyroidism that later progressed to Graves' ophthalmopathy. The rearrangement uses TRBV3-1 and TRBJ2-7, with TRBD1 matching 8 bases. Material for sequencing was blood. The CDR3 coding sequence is TGTGCCAGCAGCCCGACGACAGGGGATTTGGGCGAGCAGTACTTC. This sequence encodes CASSPTTGDLGEQYF.